The 26 T cell receptor beta chains reported below all come from one sample, sequenced in a study of T cells in Graves' hyperthyroidism and ophthalmopathy. The CDR3 regions of TCR beta were amplified from RNA transcripts. RT-PCR in the first round (using the HTBI primer set) targeted the TCR CDR3. TCRdb reanalysed the multiplex PCR reads using MiXCR and keeps one entry per CDR3 protein. The sample has some 27,000 distinct CDR3 sequences; around 40% are singletons. The sample comprised blood. These receptors all stem from a woman aged 25 to 39 with Graves' hyperthyroidism.

The chain combines TRBV7-9 with TRBJ2-1; 12 bases align to TRBD2. V was clipped by 7 bases and J by 7 bases; unmatched bases: 8. CDR1 is SEHNR, CDR2 FQNEAQ, per germline (reference sequence). This CDR3 region has 15 residues. The CDR3 is CASIGASGRENEQFF. In DNA, the CDR3 is TGTGCCAGCATCGGGGCTAGCGGGAGGGAGAATGAGCAGTTCTTC.

This clonotype was picked up many times. Just one base apart from a much larger clone, this may be a read error. V gene TRBV7-3 combines with J gene TRBJ2-1, with 10 bases fitting TRBD2. The CDR3 is made up of 15 amino acids. The V gene end was trimmed by 2 bases and the J gene end by 5 bases; junction bases not matched to a gene: 3. Germline V gene sequence: CDR1 SGHTA, CDR2 FQGTGA. CDR3 nucleotide sequence: TGTGCCAGCAGCTTATCTAGCGGGGGTCACAATGAGCAGTTCTTC. It yields the protein CASSLSSGGHNEQFF.

The CDR3 spells CASIWGGASYGYTF. As DNA, the CDR3 is TGTGCCAGCATCTGGGGAGGGGCCAGCTATGGCTACACCTTC. This chain uses TRBV5-8 with TRBJ1-2, with D perhaps matching TRBD1 (5 bases). The CDR3 has 14 amino acids. Trimming pared 6 bases from V and 4 bases from J, leaving 16 bases between. In germline, CDR1 is SGHTS, CDR2 YDEGEE.

The genes are TRBV10-3 and TRBJ2-7; 9 bases line up with TRBD1. This CDR3 contains 15 residues. Germline CDR1 is ENHRY and CDR2 is SYGVKD. J lost 4 bases, V lost 2 bases, and 6 bases had no gene match. CDR3 sequence reads: CAISEPSGQGYEQYF. The CDR3 coding sequence is TGTGCCATCAGTGAGCCCTCGGGACAGGGATACGAGCAGTACTTC.

By frequency in the sample, this clonotype is medium-sized. The CDR3 protein is CASIMIKDTQYF. In DNA form, the CDR3 reads TGTGCCAGCATAATGATTAAAGATACGCAGTATTTT. The V call is TRBV2, the J call TRBJ2-3; D remains unclear. Germline V gene data show CDR1 as SNHLY and CDR2 as FYNNEI. Trimming cost V 7 bases and J 5 bases, with 10 bases left between them. The CDR3 loop spans 12 amino acids. The full variable domain, completed using reference TRBV2 and TRBJ2-3, is EPEVTQTPSHQVTQMGQEVILRCVPISNHLYFYWYRQILGQKVEFLVSFYNNEISEKSEIFDDQFSVERPDGSNFTLKIRSTKLEDSAMYFCASIMIKDTQYFGPGTRLTVL.

About this clonotype itself: Germline and junction disagree at one end, which may indicate a read error. The chain combines TRBV7-7 with TRBJ2-1; D assignment may be TRBD1 or TRBD2 (5 bases each). The CDR3 spans 13 residues. CDR1 and CDR2 (germline): SSHAT, FNYEAQ (reference sequence). The CDR3 DNA follows: TGTGCTAGCAGCCCCGACTGGGGGAATGAGCAGTTCTTC. Translating it yields CASSPDWGNEQFF.

This clonotype has ten or more counts. The V call is TRBV6-6, the J call TRBJ2-5, with D unclear. CDR3 size: 15 residues. The ends were cut back, 7 bases at V and 5 bases at J, with 20 bases in the middle. Looked up from germline, CDR1 is MNHNY and CDR2 is SVGAGI (reference sequence). CDR3: CASNPRALSMETQYF. The CDR3 DNA is TGTGCCAGCAACCCCCGTGCGCTTAGCATGGAGACCCAGTACTTC.

At least ten counts were recorded for this clonotype. This chain joins TRBV20-1 and TRBJ1-3; the D gene is possibly TRBD1 (6 bases). The V gene's germline CDR1 is DFQATT and CDR2 SNEGSKA (reference sequence). Trimming cost V 2 bases and J 4 bases, with 15 bases left between them. The CDR3 has 15 amino acids. CDR3 amino acids: CSARPGQLSGNTIYF. The CDR3 DNA reads TGCAGTGCTAGACCCGGACAGCTTTCGGGAAACACCATATATTTT.

In its sample, this clonotype was seen many times. The chain links TRBV7-9 to TRBJ2-5, with 7 bases aligning to TRBD1. This CDR3 is 15 amino acids long. V shed 5 bases and J 2 bases; nucleotides not matched to a gene: 8. Germline V gene sequence: CDR1 SEHNR, CDR2 FQNEAQ (reference sequence). The CDR3, as DNA: TGTGCCAGCAGCCCGAAAGGGACAGATCAAGAGACCCAGTACTTC. Amino acids: CASSPKGTDQETQYF.

This clonotype showed up many times. This chain connects TRBV20-1 to TRBJ1-5; D gene ambiguous. Trimming removed 6 bases from V and 6 bases from J, with 18 bases in between. The CDR3 runs 14 residues. Germline CDR1 and CDR2: DFQATT and SNEGSKA (reference sequence). CDR3: CSAPLPGWGQPQHF. The CDR3 DNA reads as TGCAGTGCCCCCCTGCCGGGGTGGGGTCAGCCCCAGCATTTT.

The chain uses TRBV19 and TRBJ2-1; unclear D gene. The CDR3 contains 15 residues. The germline gives CDR1 LNHDA, CDR2 SQIVND (reference sequence). The V end was cut by 4 bases, the J end by 12 bases, with 22 bases between. CDR3 in DNA: TGTGCCAGTAGTAGTGTGAAAACAGTCGGATTAGGGCAGTTCTTC. The encoded protein is CASSSVKTVGLGQFF. Using reference TRBV19 and TRBJ2-1 for the parts outside the CDR3, the full variable domain is DGGITQSPKYLFRKEGQNVTLSCEQNLNHDAMYWYRQDPGQGLRLIYYSQIVNDFQKGDIAEGYSVSREKKESFPLTVTSAQKNPTAFYLCASSSVKTVGLGQFFGPGTRLTVL.

This rearrangement joins TRBV10-1 to TRBJ2-7, with D perhaps given as TRBD1 or TRBD2 (6 bases each). Germline CDR1 reads WNHNN; CDR2 reads SYGVQD (reference sequence). Trimming took off 3 bases at V and 3 bases at J, with 18 bases between the two ends. The CDR3 has 16 residues. The CDR3: CASSDLGGEQGYEQYF. In DNA form, the CDR3 reads TGCGCCAGCAGTGATTTAGGAGGGGAACAGGGCTACGAGCAGTACTTC.

The rearrangement joins TRBV7-9 to TRBJ2-1; 9 nucleotides agree with TRBD2. The germline CDR1 and CDR2 sequences are SEHNR and FQNEAQ (reference sequence). Trimming cost V 5 bases and J 0 bases; bases outside gene matches: 14. The CDR3 covers 19 residues. Here the CDR3 DNA reads TGTGCCAGCAGCCCTTTGGGGATGAGCGGGGGGAGCTCCTACAATGAGCAGTTCTTC. This sequence encodes CASSPLGMSGGSSYNEQFF.

This clonotype is categorized as medium-sized (0.01 to 0.1%). The chain combines TRBV25-1 with TRBJ2-3; D unclear. Between the trimmed V and J ends, which lost 5 bases and 0 bases, there was a span of 6 bases. The CDR3 loop spans 13 amino acids. In germline, CDR1 is MGHDK, CDR2 SYGVNS. The CDR3 loop reads CASSTHSTDTQYF. The CDR3 DNA reads TGTGCCAGCAGTACCCATAGCACAGATACGCAGTATTTT.

A word on this clonotype: Relative to the germline gene, one junction end is altered; a read error may explain this. The rearrangement joins TRBV12-3 or TRBV12-4 to TRBJ2-5, with 8 bases fitting TRBD2. The CDR3 runs 15 residues. The CDR3 is CARSWAGLAGGAQYF. The DNA of the CDR3 is TGTGCCCGCAGTTGGGCGGGGCTAGCGGGCGGGGCCCAGTACTTC.

The CDR3 sequence is CAWSDPGQGLHQPQHF. CDR3 in DNA: TGTGCCTGGAGTGACCCGGGACAGGGGCTTCATCAGCCCCAGCATTTT. The chain employs TRBV9 and TRBJ1-5, with 10 bases aligning to TRBD1. Germline lookup yields CDR1 SGDLS and CDR2 YYNGEE. V trimming: 10 bases; J trimming: 5 bases; junction bases outside the gene matches: 15. There are 16 residues in the CDR3.

The DNA of the CDR3 is TGTGCCAGTAGTATGGAAACTAGCGGGCCAAGGTACTTC. This sequence encodes CASSMETSGPRYF. The chain uses TRBV19 and TRBJ2-7; TRBD2 aligns across 9 bases. Germline V gene lookup returns CDR1 LNHDA and CDR2 SQIVND (reference sequence). Trimming removed 3 bases from V and 12 bases from J; junction bases left unmatched: 9. The CDR3 sequence is 13 residues long.

Within the sample, this clonotype is medium-sized. This chain links TRBV20-1 with TRBJ2-7; D perhaps matches TRBD1 (6 bases). This CDR3 is 11 amino acids long. CDR1 is DFQATT and CDR2 is SNEGSKA in the germline V gene (reference sequence). Trimming left V 7 bases short and J 5 bases short, with 12 bases between. The CDR3 here is CSVGRGNEQYF. The CDR3 nucleotides are TGCAGTGTTGGCAGGGGAAACGAGCAGTACTTC.

By share of the sample, this clonotype is medium-sized. V gene TRBV20-1 combines with J gene TRBJ1-5, with D hard to call. Germline assignment: CDR1 DFQATT and CDR2 SNEGSKA (reference sequence). The CDR3 consists of 14 residues. V was cut by 6 bases and J by 5 bases, with 17 bases left in between. The CDR3 region is CSASGVGWDQPQHF. The CDR3, as DNA: TGCAGTGCGAGTGGGGTAGGGTGGGATCAGCCCCAGCATTTT.

This clonotype occurred many times. The chain combines TRBV20-1 with TRBJ2-5; the match to TRBD1 covers 7 bases. V lost 0 bases to trimming and J lost 7 bases; unmatched junction nucleotides: 11. This CDR3 region has 15 residues. Germline V gene lookup returns CDR1 DFQATT and CDR2 SNEGSKA (reference sequence). The CDR3 sequence is CSARDRRTGFGTQYF. DNA of the CDR3: TGCAGTGCTAGAGATCGTAGGACAGGCTTTGGGACCCAGTACTTC.

This clonotype is deemed medium-sized (0.01 to 0.1%). The chain joins TRBV7-6 to TRBJ2-7; a possible D gene is TRBD1 (6 bases). This CDR3 region has 14 residues. Trimming cost V 5 bases and J 5 bases, with 16 bases left between them. CDR1 and CDR2 from the germline V gene are SGHVS and FNYEAQ. CDR3 loop: CASSPRGGIDEQYF. CDR3 sequence (DNA): TGTGCCAGCAGCCCCAGGGGTGGGATCGACGAGCAGTACTTC. The full variable domain, its missing parts supplied by reference TRBV7-6 and TRBJ2-7, is GAGVSQSPRYKVTKRGQDVALRCDPISGHVSLYWYRQALGQGPEFLTYFNYEAQQDKSGLPNDRFSAERPEGSISTLTIQRTEQRDSAMYRCASSPRGGIDEQYFGPGTRLTVT.

The chain uses TRBV2 and TRBJ1-1; D is possibly TRBD1 (5 bases). The CDR3 is 16 amino acids. Per the germline V gene, CDR1 is SNHLY and CDR2 is FYNNEI. V was clipped by 11 bases and J by 0 bases, with 22 bases between them. The CDR3 DNA reads as TGTGCCTCCTCGACCGAGGGGTCCGGGGTGAACACTGAAGCTTTCTTT. Its protein is CASSTEGSGVNTEAFF. The variable domain in full, with the rest retrieved from reference TRBV2 and TRBJ1-1, is EPEVTQTPSHQVTQMGQEVILRCVPISNHLYFYWYRQILGQKVEFLVSFYNNEISEKSEIFDDQFSVERPDGSNFTLKIRSTKLEDSAMYFCASSTEGSGVNTEAFFGQGTRLTVV.

The genes are TRBV20-1 and TRBJ2-1, with 10 positions matching TRBD2. V dropped 6 bases and J dropped 12; count of bases not matched to a gene: 14. Germline V lookup: CDR1 DFQATT, CDR2 SNEGSKA (reference sequence). CDR3 length: 14 amino acids. CDR3 nucleotides: TGCAGTGCAACAGCGGGAGGGGAGTCAGATACGCAGTTCTTC. Amino acid sequence: CSATAGGESDTQFF.

The genes are TRBV24-1 and TRBJ1-5; D perhaps matches TRBD1 (6 bases). This CDR3 contains 12 residues. CDR1 and CDR2 from the germline V gene are KGHDR and SFDVKD. Trimming left V 9 bases short and J 3 bases short, with 8 bases between. The CDR3 region has the DNA TGTGCCACCGGACAGTTCAATCAGCCCCAGCATTTT. Translating gives CATGQFNQPQHF.

This chain links TRBV29-1 with TRBJ2-2, with 12 bases that match TRBD2. The CDR3 totals 14 residues. V lost 6 bases, J lost 6 bases, and 5 bases stayed unmatched. The germline V gene has CDR1 SQVTM and CDR2 ANQGSEA. For the CDR3, the DNA is TGCAGCGTAGGGCTAGCGGGAGGGCCCGGGGAGCTGTTTTTT. Translating gives CSVGLAGGPGELFF.

In regard to this clonotype: A junction boundary mismatches the germline segment, possibly from a read error. V is TRBV29-1 and J is TRBJ2-6, with TRBD1 matching over 11 bases. This CDR3 spans 13 amino acids. CDR1 is SQVTM, CDR2 ANQGSEA, per germline. The CDR3 region is CSVSGTGGYTEAF. DNA for the CDR3: TGCAGCGTCTCCGGGACAGGGGGTTACACTGAAGCTTTC.